This T cell receptor (beta chain) appears in the sequencing data of a study of long-term antiretroviral therapy in people with HIV. Regarding the study as a whole: Specimens of blood were obtained during about 2004 to 2018, possibly under older ART regimens.

About this clone: Its antigen is still unknown.

Looked up from germline, CDR1 is SGDLS and CDR2 is YYNGEE. CDR3 length: 14 amino acids. Trimming took off 6 bases at V and 2 bases at J, with 13 bases between the two ends. At the survey level, the v3.0 immunoSEQ assay was run. TCRdb's table, derived via immunoSEQ multiplex PCR, lists solely in-frame clones and lacks some. The sample records 10,000 to 15,000 clones, approximately 80% being singletons. The V call is TRBV9, the J call TRBJ2-3; either TRBD1 or TRBD2 may supply D (5 bases each). The material was unsorted PBMCs, obtained 1.3 years after starting antiretroviral therapy. The TCR was taken from a woman younger than 30 with HIV. The CDR3 region has the DNA TGTGCCAGCAATTCAGGGAGATCCACAGATACGCAGTATTTT. Its protein is CASNSGRSTDTQYF.